A single sample is the source of the 2 T cell receptor beta chains below, sequenced in a study of cytomegalovirus exposure and HLA in healthy donors. Assay used: immunoSEQ multiplex PCR; TCRdb lists only in-frame clones, some missing. The sample records under 150,000 clones, about 89% being singletons. The sample taken for sequencing was PBMCs. The receptors stem from a man younger than 30 in good health and CMV-seronegative.

The V call is TRBV6-5, the J call TRBJ1-4; 9 positions agree with TRBD1. The junction had 6 bases not matched to a gene; V was cut back by 5 bases and J by 8 bases. The CDR3 totals 14 residues. From germline, CDR1 is MNHEY and CDR2 SVGAGI. DNA for the CDR3: TGTGCCAGCAGTCCCGGGACAGGGAAGGAAAAACTGTTTTTT. Encoded protein: CASSPGTGKEKLFF.

V gene TRBV7-8 combines with J gene TRBJ2-1; 14 nucleotides agree with TRBD2. The length of the CDR3 is 17 residues. V lost 3 bases, J lost 5 bases, and 6 bases stayed unmatched. CDR1 SGHVS and CDR2 FQNEAQ come from the germline V gene. CDR3 bases: TGTGCCAGCAGCTTGCGGACTAGCGGGAGGAACCACAATGAGCAGTTCTTC. Translating it yields CASSLRTSGRNHNEQFF.